The present TCR beta chain was sequenced within a study of blood T cell repertoires in COVID-19. Whole-study context: Samples of COVID-19 (acute and convalescent) were obtained from the United States, Italy and Spain. T cells, B-cell-depleted T cells, or PBMCs supplied cDNA or gDNA.

In the authors' workflow: Reference gene primer amplification yielded estimated nucleated cell counts. Generated by immunoSEQ multiplex PCR, the TCRdb table keeps only in-frame clones and is missing some. The V and J calls and clone size come from that table; D and trimming were worked out from the DNA. Of 140,000 to 150,000 clones in the sample, about nine tenths were seen once. The V and J ends lost 0 bases and 7 bases respectively, with 16 bases between them. There are 15 residues in the CDR3. Germline V lookup: CDR1 LGHNA, CDR2 YSLEER. Sequenced: peripheral blood. The chain uses TRBV4-3 and TRBJ2-7; TRBD2 is a possible D gene (6 bases). The receptor was isolated from a human donor in a cohort sampled during active COVID-19. The CDR3 is CASSQDYSRAGEQYF. CDR3 DNA sequence: TGCGCCAGCAGCCAAGACTACTCCAGGGCGGGGGAGCAGTACTTC.